The entry below gives a single T cell receptor beta chain sequence along with its context. The antigen is unknown. The data are from a study of T-cell reconstitution after alpha-beta-depleted transplantation in children. Regarding the study as a whole: Among T cells one year after transplant, newly produced cells accounted for most counts and diversity. Alpha-beta T cells present about two months after transplant were reported to originate from several hundred expanded graft clones. The origin of high day-60 TCRbeta diversity in some patients lay in surviving recipient T cells and thymic progenitors.

During its preparation, the TCRbeta library received unique molecular identifiers. TCRdb re-called the PCR reads through MiXCR, storing one row per CDR3 protein. The sample includes around 450,000 distinct CDR3 sequences, approximately 42% of them seen just once. Germline assignment: CDR1 SQVTM and CDR2 ANQGSEA. CDR3 size: 14 residues. With 6 bases clipped from V and 2 bases from J, the junction kept 7 bases outside the gene matches. The gene calls are TRBV29-1 and TRBJ1-1; 9 bases agree with TRBD1. Source: PBMCs, taken before TCRalphabeta/CD19-depleted stem cell transplant. The source is a girl aged 2-10 years with aplastic anemia, due to receive a stem cell transplant. The CDR3 nucleotides read TGCAGCGTGCCGGGACAGGGAGTAAACACTGAAGCTTTCTTT. This translates into CSVPGQGVNTEAFF.